Below, 15 T cell receptor beta chains from the same sample are listed, as sequenced in a study of blood T cells in healthy people across ages. The second PCR ran roughly 6 to 11 cycles with a sample-barcoded 5' primer and J-beta primers. TCRdb reprocessed the 5' RACE reads with MiXCR, giving one entry per CDR3 protein. The data show about 640,000 distinct CDR3 sequences, with under 70% seen just once and over 30% held by the top ten. Sequencing input: blood. All receptors come from a man aged 60 to 69 in good health.

The CDR3 nucleotides are TGCAGTGCGCCCGGACAGGTTACCTACGAGCAGTACTTC. Translating gives CSAPGQVTYEQYF. The chain uses TRBV20-1 and TRBJ2-7; 7 nucleotides line up with TRBD1. The CDR3 consists of 13 residues. J gave up 2 bases and V 6 bases, and 7 bases lay outside the gene matches. Germline-derived CDR1 and CDR2 are DFQATT and SNEGSKA (reference sequence).

This chain joins TRBV27 and TRBJ1-2; D possibly corresponds to TRBD1 (6 bases). The germline V gene has CDR1 MNHEY and CDR2 SMNVEV (reference sequence). The germline V and J ends were trimmed by 6 bases and 7 bases, with 15 bases remaining between them. The CDR3 is made up of 13 amino acids. The chain's CDR3 is CASRPGGGGGYTF. The CDR3 bases are TGTGCCAGCAGGCCCGGGGGAGGGGGTGGCTACACCTTC.

The CDR3 bases are TGCGCCAGCAGCCCCAGACTAGCGAGGAGCACAGATACGCAGTATTTT. Translating gives CASSPRLARSTDTQYF. This chain uses TRBV5-1 with TRBJ2-3; 8 nucleotides line up with TRBD2. After removal of 4 bases from V and 0 bases from J, the junction contained 7 bases not matched to a gene. CDR1 SGHRS and CDR2 YFSETQ come from the germline V gene. This CDR3 is built from 16 residues.

The rearrangement uses TRBV12-3 or TRBV12-4 and TRBJ2-3; D remains unclear. The V end was cut by 2 bases, the J end by 6 bases, with 12 bases between. The CDR3 is 14 residues long. The CDR3 loop reads CASSLLSTTDTQYF. For the CDR3, the DNA is TGTGCCAGCAGTTTATTGTCTACCACGGATACGCAGTATTTT.

This clonotype was picked up a small number of times. V and J are TRBV19 and TRBJ2-5; 8 nucleotides match TRBD1. Germline V gene lookup returns CDR1 LNHDA and CDR2 SQIVND (reference sequence). J was trimmed by 4 bases and V by 4 bases; bases with no gene match: 5. The CDR3 spans 14 residues. CDR3 loop: CASSNTGGGETQYF. The CDR3 DNA follows: TGTGCCAGTAGTAACACAGGGGGAGGAGAGACCCAGTACTTC. The variable domain in full, completed from reference TRBV19 and TRBJ2-5, reads DGGITQSPKYLFRKEGQNVTLSCEQNLNHDAMYWYRQDPGQGLRLIYYSQIVNDFQKGDIAEGYSVSREKKESFPLTVTSAQKNPTAFYLCASSNTGGGETQYFGPGTRLLVL.

This clonotype was recorded once. The chain uses TRBV3-1 and TRBJ1-6; D remains unclear. This CDR3 is 16 amino acids long. CDR1 LGHDT and CDR2 YNNKEL come from the germline V gene (reference sequence). With 3 bases removed from V and 7 bases from J, the gap between germline ends came to 16 bases. DNA of the CDR3: TGTGCCAGCAGCCACGGTCTTGCTACTGTAAATTCACCCCTCCACTTT. It encodes CASSHGLATVNSPLHF.

The J gene is TRBJ2-1, the V gene TRBV28; TRBD2 agrees at 8 bases. This CDR3 contains 17 residues. The ends lost 3 bases at V and 7 bases at J; junction bases unmatched: 14. Germline V gene data show CDR1 as MDHEN and CDR2 as SYDVKM. CDR3 in DNA: TGTGCCAGCAGTTTTAATCCCAGCGGGGGTACTAGGAATGAGCAGTTCTTC. This codes for CASSFNPSGGTRNEQFF.

The gene calls are TRBV2 and TRBJ1-2, with no clear D. The CDR3 covers 14 residues. Trimming stripped 1 base from V and 4 bases from J, with 10 bases between. Germline lookup yields CDR1 SNHLY and CDR2 FYNNEI. CDR3 in amino acids: CASSEERTGYGYTF. CDR3 sequence (DNA): TGTGCCAGCAGTGAAGAAAGGACGGGCTATGGCTACACCTTC.

The rearrangement links TRBV11-2 to TRBJ2-2; D is possibly TRBD1 (6 bases). The germline gives CDR1 SGHAT, CDR2 FQNNGV. This CDR3 contains 16 residues. V was clipped by 5 bases and J by 0 bases, with 13 bases between them. The CDR3: CASSLLGTPNTGELFF. In DNA form, the CDR3 reads TGTGCCAGCAGCCTGCTTGGGACACCGAACACCGGGGAGCTGTTTTTT. Full variable domain (missing parts from reference TRBV11-2 and TRBJ2-2): EAGVAQSPRYKIIEKRQSVAFWCNPISGHATLYWYQQILGQGPKLLIQFQNNGVVDDSQLPKDRFSAERLKGVDSTLKIQPAKLEDSAVYLCASSLLGTPNTGELFFGEGSRLTVL.

The rearrangement uses TRBV12-3 or TRBV12-4 and TRBJ1-1, with D possibly being TRBD1 (5 bases). V shed 8 bases and J shed 9 bases, with 22 bases lying between them. The CDR3 loop spans 14 amino acids. CDR3 coding DNA: TGTGCCAGCGGCTTAATCGGGGGAAGGTCGAAAGCTTTCTTT. Its translation is CASGLIGGRSKAFF.

The sample holds one count of this clonotype. This sequence may be a read error, since a much larger clone differs from it by one base. This chain links TRBV11-3 with TRBJ2-4; D unclear. V shed 1 base and J shed 13 bases, with 14 bases lying between them. Germline-derived CDR1 and CDR2 are SGHNT and YENEEA. This CDR3 is 13 amino acids long. The CDR3 region has the DNA TGTGCCAGCAGCTTAGTCCCCTACAATGAGCAGTACTTC. It translates to CASSLVPYNEQYF.

The chain uses TRBV3-1 and TRBJ2-1; 9 positions agree with TRBD1. The J segment lost 6 bases and the V segment lost 3 bases, leaving 3 bases of the junction unmatched. The CDR3 has 14 amino acids. The germline CDR1 and CDR2 sequences are LGHDT and YNNKEL (reference sequence). The CDR3 region has the DNA TGTGCCAGCAGCCACGGGACAGGGTCCAATGAGCAGTTCTTC. This codes for CASSHGTGSNEQFF.

In this sample, this clonotype turned up a few times. J is TRBJ2-4 and V is TRBV20-1, with TRBD1 identical over 7 bases. The CDR3 is 13 amino acids. Per the germline V gene, CDR1 is DFQATT and CDR2 is SNEGSKA (reference sequence). The V gene end was trimmed by 6 bases and the J gene end by 3 bases; junction bases not matched to a gene: 5. Written as DNA, the CDR3 is TGCAGTGCAATACAGGGGAACAAAAACATTCAGTACTTC. Its translation: CSAIQGNKNIQYF.

The CDR3 region is CASSLGGNHYEQYF. CDR3 coding DNA: TGTGCCAGCAGCTTAGGGGGGAACCACTACGAGCAGTACTTC. The chain recombines TRBV7-9 with TRBJ2-7, with D possibly being TRBD1 or TRBD2 (5 bases each). The CDR3 runs 14 residues. V shed 1 base and J shed 3 bases, with 10 bases lying between them. The germline CDR1 and CDR2 sequences are SEHNR and FQNEAQ (reference sequence).

This chain uses TRBV29-1 with TRBJ2-5, with TRBD1 identical over 10 bases. The CDR3 extends over 16 amino acids. The germline CDR1 and CDR2 sequences are SQVTM and ANQGSEA. With V trimmed by 0 bases and J by 3 bases, 7 bases remained unmatched. This chain's CDR3 is CSVEDPRTGGKETQYF. The DNA for the CDR3 is TGCAGCGTTGAAGACCCCAGGACAGGGGGTAAAGAGACCCAGTACTTC.